The present T cell receptor beta chain was sequenced within a study of neurological immune-mediated disorders. Study-level points and caveats: Multiple sclerosis, the disease with the least TCR clonal expansion, fell below healthy controls, whereas HTLV-1-associated myelopathy showed the most. Sharing of CDR3 amino acid sequences among expanded clones across subjects was absent, suggesting private repertoires in all groups.

The sample holds many counts of this clonotype. Antigen unknown. With 10-nucleotide random UMIs, 5'RACE was used to make the cDNA. Via MiXCR, TCRdb re-called the 5' RACE reads, giving one row per CDR3 protein. This table holds around 25,000 distinct CDR3 sequences, about 13% found once. Source material was 2 million unsorted PBMCs, stored at -80 °C in RNAlater. The receptor was isolated from a woman between 55 and 75 years old with HTLV-1-associated myelopathy (HAM/TSP). Sample: PBMCs.

The CDR3 DNA is TGTGCCAGCAGGGGTTATAATTCACCCCTCCACTTT. It encodes CASRGYNSPLHF. The chain combines TRBV25-1 with TRBJ1-6, with D unresolved. V was cut by 6 bases and J by 4 bases, with 4 bases left in between. Germline-derived CDR1 and CDR2 are MGHDK and SYGVNS. The CDR3 consists of 12 residues.